One and the same sample provided the 5 T cell receptor beta chains below, sequenced in a study of beta chain features in type 1 diabetes. The investigators reverse transcribed all of the isolated RNA, so they sequenced expressed TCRB transcripts. TCRdb keeps only in-frame clones here, not all; method: immunoSEQ multiplex PCR. The sample records about 110,000 clones, about two fifths being singletons. The sequenced material came from stem cell memory CD4+ T cells from blood. These receptors were obtained from a woman aged 18 to 35 in good health.

This clone has just a few counts. The chain is built from TRBV29-1 and TRBJ2-1, with TRBD1 identical over 7 bases. This CDR3 has 11 amino acids. Germline trimming cut 4 bases from V and 6 bases from J; bases unmatched to any gene: 0. Looked up from germline, CDR1 is SQVTM and CDR2 is ANQGSEA. Here the CDR3 DNA reads TGCAGCGTTGGGGACAGCAATGAGCAGTTCTTC. Protein product: CSVGDSNEQFF.

This clone was observed a few times. In DNA form, the CDR3 reads TGTGCCAGTAGTACGCAGCCCCTTGGGCACAATGAGCAGTTCTTC. It encodes CASSTQPLGHNEQFF. The genes are TRBV19 and TRBJ2-1; D is unresolved. The V gene lost 4 bases and the J gene lost 5 bases, with 15 bases spanning the gap. This CDR3 contains 15 residues. Germline-derived CDR1 and CDR2 are LNHDA and SQIVND (reference sequence).

This chain connects TRBV15 to TRBJ1-5; 9 bases map to TRBD1. The V and J ends lost 4 bases and 6 bases, in that order; junction bases with no gene match: 7. CDR3 length equals 15 residues. The germline gives CDR1 LNHNV, CDR2 YYDKDF (reference sequence). CDR3 in amino acids: CATSIRTGAGQPQHF. In DNA form, the CDR3 reads TGTGCCACCAGCATCCGGACAGGGGCCGGTCAGCCCCAGCATTTT.

The V gene is TRBV10-3, the J gene TRBJ2-3; the match to TRBD1 covers 9 bases. This CDR3 is 15 amino acids long. J was trimmed by 2 bases and V by 6 bases; bases with no gene match: 6. Germline V gene lookup returns CDR1 ENHRY and CDR2 SYGVKD. For the CDR3, the DNA is TGTGCCATCAGGCCAGCACAGGGGGCCACAGATACGCAGTATTTT. Translated: CAIRPAQGATDTQYF.

This clone was recorded once. The rearrangement joins TRBV18 to TRBJ2-7, with 11 bases identical to TRBD1. V was pared by 3 bases and J by 6 bases, with 10 bases of the junction left unmatched. This CDR3 comprises 16 residues. CDR1 and CDR2 (germline): KGHSH, LQKENI. Here the CDR3 reads CASSPPGTGGEAEQYF. CDR3 in DNA: TGTGCCAGCTCACCCCCAGGGACAGGGGGTGAGGCCGAGCAGTACTTC.